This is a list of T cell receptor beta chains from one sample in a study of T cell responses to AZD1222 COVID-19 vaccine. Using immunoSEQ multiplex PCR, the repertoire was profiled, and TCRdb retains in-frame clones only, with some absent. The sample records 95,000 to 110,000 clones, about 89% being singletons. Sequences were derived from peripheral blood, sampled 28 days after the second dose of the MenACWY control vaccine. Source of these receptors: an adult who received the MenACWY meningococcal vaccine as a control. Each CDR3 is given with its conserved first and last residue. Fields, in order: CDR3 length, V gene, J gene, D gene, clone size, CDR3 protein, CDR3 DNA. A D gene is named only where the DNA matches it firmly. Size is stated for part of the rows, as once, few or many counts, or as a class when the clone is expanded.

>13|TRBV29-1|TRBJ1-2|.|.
CSVANRGDYGYTF
TGCAGCGTTGCCAACCGAGGAGACTATGGCTACACCTTC
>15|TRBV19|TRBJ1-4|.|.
CASSPNQANNEKLFF
TGTGCCAGTAGTCCCAACCAGGCGAATAATGAAAAACTGTTTTTT
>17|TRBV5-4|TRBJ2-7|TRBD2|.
CASSKGTSGLSSYEQYF
TGTGCCAGCAGCAAAGGGACTAGCGGGCTGAGCTCCTACGAGCAGTACTTC
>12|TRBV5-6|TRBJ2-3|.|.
CASSPRSMTQYF
TGTGCCAGCAGCCCGAGGTCTATGACGCAGTATTTT
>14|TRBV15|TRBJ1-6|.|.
CATSRDSGGSPLHF
TGTGCCACCAGCAGAGATTCCGGTGGATCACCCCTCCACTTT
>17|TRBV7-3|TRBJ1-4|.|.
CASSLRGMSATNEKLFF
TGTGCCAGCAGCTTACGGGGAATGTCCGCAACTAATGAAAAACTGTTTTTT
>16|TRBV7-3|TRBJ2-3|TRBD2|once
CASSLTPAGGPDTQYF
TGTGCCAGCAGCTTAACCCCAGCGGGGGGCCCGGATACGCAGTATTTT
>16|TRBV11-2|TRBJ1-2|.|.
CASSLGQDRPNYGYTF
TGTGCCAGCAGCTTAGGTCAAGACAGGCCTAACTATGGCTACACCTTC
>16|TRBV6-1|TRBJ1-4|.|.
CASSERQDSSNEKLFF
TGTGCCAGCAGTGAACGACAAGACAGCTCTAATGAAAAACTGTTTTTT
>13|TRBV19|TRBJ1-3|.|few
CASCQASGNTIYF
TGTGCCAGTTGCCAGGCCTCTGGAAACACCATATATTTT
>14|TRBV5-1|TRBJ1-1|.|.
CASSLGSTNTEAFF
TGCGCCAGCAGCTTGGGCAGTACGAACACTGAAGCTTTCTTT
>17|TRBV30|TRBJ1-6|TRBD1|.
CAWSREARTGGRSPLHF
TGTGCCTGGAGTAGGGAGGCCAGGACAGGGGGCAGGTCACCCCTCCACTTT
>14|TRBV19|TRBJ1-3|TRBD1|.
CASRGGQGSTTIYF
TGTGCCAGTAGAGGGGGACAGGGCTCAACCACCATATATTTT
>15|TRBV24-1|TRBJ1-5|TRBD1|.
CATSEATGANQPQHF
TGTGCCACCAGTGAAGCGACAGGGGCCAATCAGCCCCAGCATTTT
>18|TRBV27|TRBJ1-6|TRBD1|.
CASSRTGGGSLANSPLHF
TGTGCCAGCAGCCGGACAGGGGGCGGCTCCCTAGCCAATTCACCCCTCCACTTT
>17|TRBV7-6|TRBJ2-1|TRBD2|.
CASSFQPGTSGYNEQFF
TGTGCCAGCAGCTTTCAGCCGGGGACTAGCGGCTACAATGAGCAGTTCTTC
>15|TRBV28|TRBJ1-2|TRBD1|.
CASSPGTGGGYGYTF
TGTGCCAGCAGCCCCGGGACAGGGGGGGGATATGGCTACACCTTC
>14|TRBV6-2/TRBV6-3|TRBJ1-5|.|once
CASSPTENGQPQHF
TGTGCCAGCAGCCCCACAGAGAACGGCCAGCCCCAGCATTTT
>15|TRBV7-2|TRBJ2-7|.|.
CASSLEHGAFGEQYF
TGTGCCAGCAGCTTAGAGCATGGGGCATTTGGGGAGCAGTACTTC
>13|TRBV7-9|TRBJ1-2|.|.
CASSTQSGYGYTF
TGTGCCAGCAGCACCCAATCGGGGTATGGCTACACCTTC
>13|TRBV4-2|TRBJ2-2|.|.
CASSQEELGELFF
TGTGCCAGCAGCCAAGAAGAGTTAGGGGAGCTGTTTTTT
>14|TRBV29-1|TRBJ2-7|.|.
CSAAGARSSYEQYF
TGCAGCGCCGCCGGGGCACGTAGCTCCTACGAGCAGTACTTC
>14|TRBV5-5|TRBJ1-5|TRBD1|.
CASSSGQGNQPQHF
TGTGCCAGCAGCTCAGGACAGGGGAATCAGCCCCAGCATTTT
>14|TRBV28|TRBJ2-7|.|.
CASRVGGRAYEQYF
TGTGCCAGCAGGGTGGGTGGCAGAGCATACGAGCAGTACTTC
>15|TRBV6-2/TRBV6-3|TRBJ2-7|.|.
CASSYSIRSSYEQYF
TGTGCCAGCAGTTACTCGATCCGGAGCTCCTACGAGCAGTACTTC
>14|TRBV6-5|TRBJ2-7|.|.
CASDLFGTSYEQYF
TGTGCCAGCGACCTTTTCGGGACATCCTACGAGCAGTACTTC
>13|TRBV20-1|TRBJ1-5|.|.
CSASPQNNQPQHF
TGCAGTGCTAGTCCACAAAATAATCAGCCCCAGCATTTT
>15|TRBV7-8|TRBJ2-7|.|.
CASSYPEGAVYEQYF
TGTGCCAGCAGCTACCCCGAGGGAGCTGTCTACGAGCAGTACTTC
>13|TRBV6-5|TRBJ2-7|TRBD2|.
CASRGLGSYEQYF
TGTGCCAGCAGGGGACTAGGCAGCTACGAGCAGTACTTC
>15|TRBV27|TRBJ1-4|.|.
CASSLTAWGNEKLFF
TGTGCCAGCAGTTTAACGGCATGGGGTAATGAAAAACTGTTTTTT
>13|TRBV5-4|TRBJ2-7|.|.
CASSLFAQSGQYF
TGTGCCAGCAGCTTGTTTGCACAGTCGGGGCAGTACTTC
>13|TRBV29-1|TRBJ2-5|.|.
CSVEAPGRETQYF
TGCAGCGTTGAAGCCCCCGGCCGGGAGACCCAGTACTTC
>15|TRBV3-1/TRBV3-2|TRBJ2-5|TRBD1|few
CASSRGQGIRETQYF
TGTGCCAGCAGCCGGGGACAGGGGATCCGGGAGACCCAGTACTTC
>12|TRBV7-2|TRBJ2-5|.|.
CASSLDRETQYF
TGTGCCAGCAGCTTAGATCGGGAGACCCAGTACTTC
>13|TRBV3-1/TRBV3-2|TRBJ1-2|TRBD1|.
CASSQDRGYGYTF
TGTGCCAGCAGTCAGGACAGGGGGTATGGCTACACCTTC
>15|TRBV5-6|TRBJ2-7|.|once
CASSLVRAPSYEQYF
TGTGCCAGCAGCTTGGTTAGGGCTCCTTCCTACGAGCAGTACTTC
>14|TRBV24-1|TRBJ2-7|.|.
CATSDSRITYEQYF
TGTGCCACCAGTGATTCCAGGATCACCTACGAGCAGTACTTC
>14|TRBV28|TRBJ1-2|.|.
CASSLWGPNYGYTF
TGTGCCAGCAGTTTATGGGGGCCCAACTATGGCTACACCTTC
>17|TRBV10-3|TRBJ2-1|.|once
CAISEGVGRLDGGEQFF
TGTGCCATCAGTGAGGGGGTCGGTCGGCTCGATGGGGGTGAGCAGTTCTTC
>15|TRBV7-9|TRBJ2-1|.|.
CASSSPGQQYNEQFF
TGTGCCAGCAGCTCTCCGGGGCAGCAATACAATGAGCAGTTCTTC
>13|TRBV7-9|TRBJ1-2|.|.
CASSLGGERNYTF
TGTGCCAGCAGCTTAGGGGGGGAAAGGAACTACACCTTC
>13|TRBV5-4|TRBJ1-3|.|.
CASSSGILDTIYF
TGTGCCAGCAGCTCCGGGATACTAGACACCATATATTTT